Below are 27 T cell receptor beta chains sequenced from a single sample in a study of response to subunit inactivated influenza vaccine. TCRdb reprocessed the RT-PCR reads via MiXCR and lists one record per CDR3 protein. The table includes around 580,000 distinct CDR3 sequences, 14% detected once. Sample: PBMCs from blood, taken 12 days after vaccination. The receptors shown here come from a man between 45 and 60 years old who received an inactivated influenza vaccine.

This clonotype was observed a few times. V gene TRBV12-3 or TRBV12-4 combines with J gene TRBJ2-5; perhaps D is TRBD1 or TRBD2 (5 bases each). Trimming shortened V by 3 bases and J by 3 bases, and 11 bases separated the two germline ends. The CDR3 is 14 residues long. The CDR3, as DNA: TGTGCCAGCAGTTTGAGGGACGGCAAAGAGACCCAGTACTTC. It codes for CASSLRDGKETQYF.

This clonotype turned up a few times. V is TRBV18 and J is TRBJ1-5; no definite D call. The ends were cut back, 3 bases at V and 7 bases at J, with 10 bases in the middle. The CDR3 has 13 residues. Germline CDR1 and CDR2: KGHSH and LQKENI. CDR3 in DNA: TGTGCCAGCTCACCTACGACGGCCCAGCCCCAGCATTTT. Translated: CASSPTTAQPQHF.

The CDR3 DNA sequence: TGCGCCAGCAGTTCAACTCTCCTTGGGGCAGATACGCAGTATTTT. It codes for CASSSTLLGADTQYF. The chain is built from TRBV4-3 and TRBJ2-3; D uncertain. The CDR3 is 15 amino acids. Trimming removed 6 bases from V and 4 bases from J, with 17 bases in between. The V gene's germline CDR1 is LGHNA and CDR2 YSLEER.

This chain connects TRBV20-1 to TRBJ2-1; D might be TRBD1 (6 bases). Germline V gives CDR1 DFQATT, CDR2 SNEGSKA (reference sequence). V dropped 4 bases and J dropped 5 bases, with 21 bases sitting between them. There are 16 residues in the CDR3. The DNA of the CDR3 is TGCAGTGCTACCACCCCCGACGGACAGTTAAACAATGAGCAGTTCTTC. Encoded protein: CSATTPDGQLNNEQFF.

The chain recombines TRBV11-2 with TRBJ1-2; 7 bases agree with TRBD1. After removal of 5 bases from V and 3 bases from J, the junction contained 9 bases not matched to a gene. In germline, CDR1 is SGHAT, CDR2 FQNNGV. This CDR3 region has 15 residues. CDR3 in amino acids: CASSQNTGEDYGYTF. The CDR3 region has the DNA TGTGCCAGCAGCCAAAATACAGGGGAGGACTATGGCTACACCTTC.

CDR3 protein: CASSAGERGVTDTQYF. The CDR3, as DNA: TGTGCCAGCAGCGCAGGAGAGCGGGGGGTGACAGATACGCAGTATTTT. The chain employs TRBV9 and TRBJ2-3; TRBD2 matches 9 bases. Unmatched junction bases numbered 8, after V lost 3 bases and J lost 3 bases. Germline-derived CDR1 and CDR2 are SGDLS and YYNGEE. CDR3 length equals 16 residues.

A few counts support this clonotype. The gene calls are TRBV20-1 and TRBJ1-2; 10 bases agree with TRBD1. The CDR3 runs 13 residues. Germline loops: CDR1 DFQATT, CDR2 SNEGSKA (reference sequence). The junction had 9 bases not matched to a gene; V was cut back by 6 bases and J by 8 bases. The CDR3 loop reads CSAHRQGARGYTF. The CDR3 DNA is TGCAGTGCGCACCGACAGGGGGCTCGGGGCTACACCTTC.

The V and J genes are TRBV18 and TRBJ2-1; 9 nucleotides match TRBD2. From germline, CDR1 is KGHSH and CDR2 LQKENI. The CDR3 length is 17 residues. Unmatched junction bases numbered 4, after V lost 0 bases and J lost 1 base. In DNA, the CDR3 is TGTGCCAGCTCACCACCGATGGCGGGGGGGTCCTACAATGAGCAGTTCTTC. It encodes CASSPPMAGGSYNEQFF.

The table lists this clonotype with a few counts. The CDR3, as DNA: TGTGCCAGATGGGTTGATGAGCAGTTCTTC. Its translation is CARWVDEQFF. This chain uses TRBV27 with TRBJ2-1, with unresolved D. Germline V CDR1 and CDR2: MNHEY, SMNVEV (reference sequence). Trimming pared 9 bases from V and 8 bases from J, leaving 8 bases between. CDR3 length equals 10 residues.

This clonotype has a handful of counts. The chain recombines TRBV19 with TRBJ2-3; D possibly corresponds to TRBD2 (6 bases). Germline CDR1 reads LNHDA; CDR2 reads SQIVND (reference sequence). This CDR3 has 14 residues. The germline V and J ends were trimmed by 4 bases and 9 bases, with 17 bases remaining between them. The CDR3 DNA reads as TGTGCCAGTAGTAACCCTGCGGGAAGAGGGACGCAGTATTTT. This sequence encodes CASSNPAGRGTQYF.

V is TRBV29-1 and J is TRBJ2-3; TRBD2 might be the D (6 bases). The CDR3 contains 15 residues. V lost 2 bases and J lost 1, with 13 bases in between. The germline V gene encodes CDR1 SQVTM and CDR2 ANQGSEA. The CDR3 DNA reads TGCAGCGTTGAAAGTGCGGGGCCAGGCACAGATACGCAGTATTTT. This codes for CSVESAGPGTDTQYF.

This clonotype was detected only a few times. This chain uses TRBV7-2 with TRBJ2-7; no clear D. Germline loops: CDR1 SGHTA, CDR2 FQGNSA. CDR3 length equals 14 residues. The V end lost 7 bases, the J end lost 2 bases, and 15 bases lay between the germline ends. This CDR3 reads CASTNSGRTYEQYF. CDR3 DNA: TGTGCCAGCACCAATAGTGGCCGAACCTACGAGCAGTACTTC.

This clonotype has only one observation. This clone may be a read error of a much larger clone one base away. V is TRBV27 and J is TRBJ2-5, with 10 bases identical to TRBD2. The CDR3 is 16 amino acids. The germline gives CDR1 MNHEY, CDR2 SMNVEV (reference sequence). The CDR3 region has the DNA TGTGCCAGCAGACTAGCGGGGCAACAGTACCAAGAGACCAAGTACTTC. Its translation: CASRLAGQQYQETKYF.

This clonotype occurred once. The chain links TRBV5-1 to TRBJ2-1; no clear D. The CDR3 runs to 15 residues. Between the trimmed V and J ends, which lost 0 bases and 0 bases, there was a span of 7 bases. Germline V lookup: CDR1 SGHRS, CDR2 YFSETQ. The CDR3 sequence: CASSLAATSYNEQFF. CDR3 in DNA: TGCGCCAGCAGCTTGGCCGCCACCTCCTACAATGAGCAGTTCTTC.

This clonotype was detected only a few times. The CDR3 protein is CASSLGASADTQYF. As DNA, the CDR3 is TGTGCCAGCAGCCTCGGGGCGAGCGCAGATACGCAGTATTTT. The V and J genes are TRBV13 and TRBJ2-3, with D tentatively TRBD1 or TRBD2 (5 bases each). Germline CDR1 and CDR2: PRHDT and FYEKMQ (reference sequence). The V end was cut by 5 bases, the J end by 4 bases, with 13 bases between. This CDR3 contains 14 residues.

This clonotype was recorded a few times. The chain uses TRBV27 and TRBJ1-5; D not certain. The CDR3 runs to 15 residues. The V gene's germline CDR1 is MNHEY and CDR2 SMNVEV (reference sequence). V dropped 4 bases and J dropped 2 bases, with 12 bases sitting between them. This CDR3 is CASSSEIRGNQPQHF. The CDR3, as DNA: TGTGCCAGCAGTTCAGAAATAAGGGGCAATCAGCCCCAGCATTTT.

This clonotype was recorded many times. The rearrangement links TRBV12-3 or TRBV12-4 to TRBJ2-1; unclear D gene. The CDR3 totals 14 residues. V was trimmed by 6 bases and J by 5 bases, leaving 14 bases between them. This chain's CDR3 is CASSLAVSDNEQFF. The CDR3 nucleotides are TGTGCCAGCAGCCTTGCGGTGTCGGACAATGAGCAGTTCTTC.

This clonotype appeared a few times. The genes are TRBV9 and TRBJ2-3; D is unclear. This CDR3 contains 15 residues. With 4 bases removed from V and 0 bases from J, the gap between germline ends came to 12 bases. Germline V lookup: CDR1 SGDLS, CDR2 YYNGEE. This CDR3 is CASSFGRVSTDTQYF. The CDR3 DNA reads as TGTGCCAGCAGCTTCGGTAGGGTTAGCACAGATACGCAGTATTTT.

V usage is TRBV19 and J usage is TRBJ1-1, with D maybe TRBD1 (5 bases). This CDR3 is built from 16 residues. The V end was cut by 6 bases, the J end by 0 bases, with 17 bases between. Germline CDR1 LNHDA, CDR2 SQIVND (reference sequence). The CDR3 loop reads CASRNRPGDMNTEAFF. CDR3 in DNA: TGTGCCAGTAGGAACAGGCCCGGGGATATGAACACTGAAGCTTTCTTT.

The table lists this clonotype with a few counts. V and J are TRBV6-2 or TRBV6-3 and TRBJ2-2; 12 bases fit TRBD2. Germline assignment: CDR1 MNHEY and CDR2 SVGEGT. There are 19 residues in the CDR3. After removal of 6 bases from V and 0 bases from J, the junction contained 11 bases not matched to a gene. CDR3 sequence reads: CASRSLPGLAGSNTGELFF. CDR3 coding DNA: TGTGCCAGCAGATCCCTTCCCGGACTAGCGGGATCGAACACCGGGGAGCTGTTTTTT.

This clonotype was observed a few times. The chain uses TRBV11-1 and TRBJ1-1; possible D gene TRBD1, 6 bases. Germline assignment: CDR1 SGHAT and CDR2 FQDESV (reference sequence). This CDR3 has 14 amino acids. V lost 4 bases, J lost 10 bases, and 19 bases lay in between. The CDR3 nucleotides are TGTGCCAGCAGCTCGGTCCGGGGGCGTTTCGTAGCTTTCTTT. This translates into CASSSVRGRFVAFF.

The chain carries TRBV3-1 and TRBJ2-3; D is unclear. The V gene's germline CDR1 is LGHDT and CDR2 YNNKEL (reference sequence). Trimming took off 0 bases at V and 6 bases at J, with 10 bases between the two ends. CDR3 length equals 14 residues. CDR3: CASSQDPHPDTQYF. The CDR3 DNA reads as TGTGCCAGCAGCCAAGATCCCCACCCGGATACGCAGTATTTT.

The chain combines TRBV29-1 with TRBJ1-2; 8 bases are a match to TRBD1. Germline V gives CDR1 SQVTM, CDR2 ANQGSEA. V dropped 4 bases and J dropped 5; count of bases not matched to a gene: 3. This CDR3 has 12 amino acids. This CDR3 reads CSVVDREYGYTF. The DNA for the CDR3 is TGCAGCGTTGTGGACAGGGAATATGGCTACACCTTC.

V gene TRBV20-1 combines with J gene TRBJ1-6, with D unresolved. CDR3 length equals 10 residues. CDR1 and CDR2 from the germline V gene are DFQATT and SNEGSKA (reference sequence). The V and J ends lost 4 bases and 12 bases respectively, with 7 bases between them. The CDR3 is CSATLGPLHF. The CDR3 DNA sequence: TGCAGTGCTACCCTCGGACCCCTCCACTTT.

J is TRBJ2-7 and V is TRBV10-2, with a tentative D call TRBD1 (6 bases). Germline assignment: CDR1 WSHSY and CDR2 SAAADI. The CDR3 is made up of 14 amino acids. The ends were cut back, 4 bases at V and 2 bases at J, with 12 bases in the middle. In DNA form, the CDR3 reads TGCGCCAGCAGTGGGTCTAAGGGGGCCTACGAGCAGTACTTC. Translation: CASSGSKGAYEQYF.

The V and J genes are TRBV2 and TRBJ1-1; TRBD1 matches at 9 bases. The germline V gene has CDR1 SNHLY and CDR2 FYNNEI. This CDR3 spans 13 amino acids. V shed 6 bases, J shed 7 bases, and the junction held 6 bases outside the gene matches. The CDR3 nucleotides are TGTGCCAGCAGCCGACAGGGGGTTGTTGAAGCTTTCTTT. This translates into CASSRQGVVEAFF.

The chain links TRBV20-1 to TRBJ1-5; D is possibly TRBD1 (6 bases). Germline lookup yields CDR1 DFQATT and CDR2 SNEGSKA (reference sequence). Trimming took off 8 bases at V and 5 bases at J, with 13 bases between the two ends. The CDR3 spans 12 residues. The CDR3 spells CSTLQGYQPQHF. The CDR3 nucleotides are TGCAGTACCTTACAGGGCTATCAGCCCCAGCATTTT.